The 3 T cell receptor beta chains in this list originate from one sample, sequenced in a study of blood T cell repertoires in COVID-19. Data came from immunoSEQ multiplex PCR; TCRdb stores just in-frame clones and leaves some out. The sample consists of 110,000 or so clones, roughly 85% of them appearing once. Sequencing was performed on peripheral blood. The receptors shown here come from a woman aged 60-70 years with COVID-19, enrolled during active disease.

The chain combines TRBV18 with TRBJ1-2; TRBD1 agrees at 10 bases. The V and J ends lost 3 bases and 10 bases, in that order; junction bases with no gene match: 5. Germline assignment: CDR1 KGHSH and CDR2 LQKENI. The CDR3 runs 13 residues. CDR3 region: CASSPGQGNAYTF. The CDR3 DNA sequence: TGTGCCAGCTCACCGGGACAGGGGAACGCCTACACCTTC.

The chain recombines TRBV18 with TRBJ1-3, with D perhaps TRBD1 (5 bases). Germline values: CDR1 KGHSH, CDR2 LQKENI. The length of the CDR3 is 16 residues. V was cut by 4 bases and J by 0 bases, with 13 bases left in between. The chain's CDR3 is CASSLTGAFSGNTIYF. The DNA for the CDR3 is TGTGCCAGCTCACTAACAGGAGCATTCTCTGGAAACACCATATATTTT.

The chain is built from TRBV6-2 or TRBV6-3 and TRBJ2-7, with 9 bases fitting TRBD1. Germline V CDR1 and CDR2: MNHEY, SVGEGT. V gave up 4 bases and J gave up 5 bases; unmatched junction bases: 9. This CDR3 contains 15 residues. The CDR3 loop is CASSSITGGLDEQYF. The DNA of the CDR3 is TGTGCCAGCAGTTCCATTACAGGGGGCCTGGACGAGCAGTACTTC.